Shown below are 21 T cell receptor beta chains from a single sample sequenced in a study of blood T cell repertoires in COVID-19. The repertoire was sequenced with immunoSEQ multiplex PCR; TCRdb's copy has only in-frame clones and lacks some. The sample yields about 150,000 clones, approximately 86% seen once. Sequenced input: peripheral blood. The origin of the receptors is a woman aged 55-69 years with active or convalescent COVID-19.

The V gene is TRBV12-5, the J gene TRBJ1-2, with a tentative D call TRBD1 (5 bases). The germline V and J ends were trimmed by 1 base and 6 bases, with 9 bases remaining between them. Germline-derived CDR1 and CDR2 are LGHNT and FRNRAP. The CDR3 spans 13 residues. CDR3 sequence: CASGLGSGHGYTF. The CDR3 DNA follows: TGTGCTAGTGGTTTGGGTTCAGGGCATGGCTACACCTTC.

The rearrangement uses TRBV7-2 and TRBJ2-7; 10 nucleotides agree with TRBD1. Trimming removed 4 bases from V and 3 bases from J; junction bases left unmatched: 6. The CDR3 is 15 amino acids. CDR1 is SGHTA and CDR2 is FQGNSA in the germline V gene. Here the CDR3 reads CASSSGQGGSYEQYF. The DNA of the CDR3 is TGTGCCAGCAGCTCAGGACAGGGGGGGAGCTACGAGCAGTACTTC.

The gene calls are TRBV7-2 and TRBJ1-1; TRBD1 aligns across 11 bases. The CDR3 totals 14 residues. Per germline, CDR1 SGHTA and CDR2 FQGNSA. J lost 4 bases, V lost 5 bases, and 3 bases had no gene match. The CDR3 protein is CASSRDRGGTEAFF. In nucleotides, the CDR3 is TGTGCCAGCAGCCGGGACAGGGGGGGCACTGAAGCTTTCTTT.

This sequence joins TRBV11-2 and TRBJ2-7; D ambiguous. CDR1 SGHAT and CDR2 FQNNGV come from the germline V gene. Trimming stripped 1 base from V and 5 bases from J, with 12 bases between. This CDR3 is built from 14 residues. The CDR3 sequence: CASSLGRNPHEQYF. The CDR3 region has the DNA TGTGCCAGCAGCTTAGGGCGGAACCCCCACGAGCAGTACTTC. Full variable domain (remainder filled in from reference TRBV11-2 and TRBJ2-7): EAGVAQSPRYKIIEKRQSVAFWCNPISGHATLYWYQQILGQGPKLLIQFQNNGVVDDSQLPKDRFSAERLKGVDSTLKIQPAKLEDSAVYLCASSLGRNPHEQYFGPGTRLTVT.

This rearrangement joins TRBV19 to TRBJ2-1; maybe TRBD1 (5 bases). This CDR3 contains 13 residues. V lost 10 bases to trimming and J lost 7 bases, with 17 bases between them. Germline V gene data show CDR1 as LNHDA and CDR2 as SQIVND (reference sequence). CDR3 sequence: CANRSREANEQFF. CDR3 DNA sequence: TGTGCCAATCGTTCCAGGGAAGCGAATGAGCAGTTCTTC.

This chain uses TRBV7-2 with TRBJ1-6; 7 bases are a match to TRBD1. Losses at the gene ends were 5 bases for V and 12 bases for J; bases not matched to a gene: 13. This CDR3 is built from 15 residues. Germline V gene sequence: CDR1 SGHTA, CDR2 FQGNSA. The CDR3 is CASSPRRGLGVPLHF. The CDR3 DNA sequence: TGTGCCAGCAGCCCCCGGAGGGGGCTCGGGGTACCCCTCCACTTT.

The V call is TRBV18, the J call TRBJ2-5; TRBD2 matches at 7 bases. V shed 2 bases, J shed 1 base, and the junction held 1 base outside the gene matches. This CDR3 spans 14 amino acids. Germline values: CDR1 KGHSH, CDR2 LQKENI. CDR3 in DNA: TGTGCCAGCTCACCAAGCGGGGCCCAAGAGACCCAGTACTTC. This gives the protein CASSPSGAQETQYF.

V gene TRBV10-3 combines with J gene TRBJ1-2; 12 bases agree with TRBD1. J was trimmed by 0 bases and V by 6 bases; bases with no gene match: 8. The CDR3 contains 17 residues. Germline values: CDR1 ENHRY, CDR2 SYGVKD. CDR3 DNA sequence: TGTGCCATCAGGGCTGGGACAGGGGGCTACCCTAACTATGGCTACACCTTC. Translated: CAIRAGTGGYPNYGYTF.

The V and J genes are TRBV20-1 and TRBJ2-1; 10 nucleotides align to TRBD2. CDR1 DFQATT and CDR2 SNEGSKA come from the germline V gene (reference sequence). V lost 3 bases to trimming and J lost 9 bases; unmatched junction nucleotides: 11. This CDR3 is built from 15 residues. CDR3 coding DNA: TGCAGTGCTAGTAAACTAGCGGGGCCCAGGGGTGAGCAGTTCTTC. Amino acid sequence: CSASKLAGPRGEQFF.

The rearrangement links TRBV18 to TRBJ2-1; a weak D match, TRBD2 (6 bases). The CDR3 totals 17 residues. Between the trimmed V and J ends, which lost 3 bases and 0 bases, there was a span of 15 bases. The germline gives CDR1 KGHSH, CDR2 LQKENI. This chain's CDR3 is CASSPRDPGSSYNEQFF. CDR3 DNA sequence: TGTGCCAGCTCACCGCGGGACCCCGGGAGCTCCTACAATGAGCAGTTCTTC.

This chain joins TRBV2 and TRBJ1-5; D gene ambiguous. V gave up 4 bases and J gave up 4 bases, with 11 bases separating them. The germline V gene has CDR1 SNHLY and CDR2 FYNNEI. The length of the CDR3 is 14 residues. The CDR3 bases are TGTGCCAGCAGTGGCGGCAGCCCGAATCAGCCCCAGCATTTT. It encodes CASSGGSPNQPQHF. The variable domain in full, with the rest retrieved from reference TRBV2 and TRBJ1-5, is EPEVTQTPSHQVTQMGQEVILRCVPISNHLYFYWYRQILGQKVEFLVSFYNNEISEKSEIFDDQFSVERPDGSNFTLKIRSTKLEDSAMYFCASSGGSPNQPQHFGDGTRLSIL.

Remarks on this clone: The same CDR3 also results from other DNA sequences found in this sample. V gene TRBV6-5 combines with J gene TRBJ2-7; 10 bases match TRBD1. This CDR3 has 13 amino acids. Per the germline V gene, CDR1 is MNHEY and CDR2 is SVGAGI. Unmatched junction bases numbered 3, after V lost 5 bases and J lost 5 bases. This chain's CDR3 is CASSRDRGHEQYF. The DNA for the CDR3 is TGTGCCAGCAGTCGGGACAGGGGCCACGAGCAGTACTTC.

The rearrangement uses TRBV18 and TRBJ2-3, with D possibly matching TRBD2 (5 bases). Germline V gene data show CDR1 as KGHSH and CDR2 as LQKENI. This CDR3 has 17 residues. V was trimmed by 3 bases and J by 2 bases, leaving 18 bases between them. The chain's CDR3 is CASSPRSASGNTDTQYF. CDR3 DNA sequence: TGTGCCAGCTCACCCAGGAGCGCGAGCGGAAACACAGATACGCAGTATTTT.

Here the CDR3 reads CASSAGGSSYEQYF. DNA of the CDR3: TGTGCCAGCAGTGCTGGGGGCAGCTCCTACGAGCAGTACTTC. The V gene is TRBV25-1, the J gene TRBJ2-7; TRBD1 might be the D (6 bases). The germline gives CDR1 MGHDK, CDR2 SYGVNS. The CDR3 length is 14 residues. V gave up 4 bases and J gave up 0 bases, with 10 bases separating them.

J is TRBJ1-2 and V is TRBV18; D gene uncertain. The germline V gene has CDR1 KGHSH and CDR2 LQKENI. The CDR3 is 12 amino acids. The V end was cut by 3 bases, the J end by 1 base, with 3 bases between. The CDR3 sequence is CASSPNNYGYTF. For the CDR3, the DNA is TGTGCCAGCTCACCTAATAACTATGGCTACACCTTC.

The CDR3 here is CASSHSTGPLRMNTEAFF. The CDR3 DNA sequence: TGTGCCAGCAGCCACTCGACAGGACCTCTGAGAATGAACACTGAAGCTTTCTTT. The chain employs TRBV7-8 and TRBJ1-1, with a weak D call TRBD1 (6 bases). The CDR3 runs 18 residues. Germline V gene sequence: CDR1 SGHVS, CDR2 FQNEAQ. Trimming pared 5 bases from V and 0 bases from J, leaving 22 bases between.

The CDR3 is CASSEGVQSQETQYF. In DNA form, the CDR3 reads TGTGCCAGCAGTGAAGGGGTACAGAGCCAAGAGACCCAGTACTTC. J is TRBJ2-5 and V is TRBV2; D is unresolved. V was trimmed by 1 base and J by 1 base, leaving 10 bases between them. There are 15 residues in the CDR3. Germline V lookup: CDR1 SNHLY, CDR2 FYNNEI.

This rearrangement joins TRBV29-1 to TRBJ1-5; 7 bases are shared with TRBD1. The CDR3 runs 14 residues. From germline, CDR1 is SQVTM and CDR2 ANQGSEA. The V gene end was trimmed by 5 bases and the J gene end by 4 bases; junction bases not matched to a gene: 8. For the CDR3, the DNA is TGCAGCGTTATTACCGGGACAGCGAATCAGCCCCAGCATTTT. Amino acid sequence: CSVITGTANQPQHF. The full variable domain, with the rest looked up from reference TRBV29-1 and TRBJ1-5, is SAVISQKPSRDICQRGTSLTIQCQVDSQVTMMFWYRQQPGQSLTLIATANQGSEATYESGFVIDKFPISRPNLTFSTLTVSNMSPEDSSIYLCSVITGTANQPQHFGDGTRLSIL.

This rearrangement joins TRBV7-9 to TRBJ1-2, with D unclear. The CDR3 is made up of 13 amino acids. Germline assignment: CDR1 SEHNR and CDR2 FQNEAQ (reference sequence). V shed 5 bases and J shed 2 bases, with 9 bases lying between them. CDR3 DNA: TGTGCCAGCAGCCCAGACTGGAACTATGGCTACACCTTC. It specifies CASSPDWNYGYTF. Variable domain in full (rest from reference TRBV7-9 and TRBJ1-2): DTGVSQNPRHKITKRGQNVTFRCDPISEHNRLYWYRQTLGQGPEFLTYFQNEAQLEKSRLLSDRFSAERPKGSFSTLEIQRTEQGDSAMYLCASSPDWNYGYTFGSGTRLTVV.

V and J are TRBV6-1 and TRBJ1-2; D is unresolved. Germline CDR1 reads MNHNS; CDR2 reads SASEGT. V was shortened by 3 bases and J by 0 bases, with 20 bases between the two germline ends. This CDR3 is 18 amino acids long. The CDR3 loop reads CASSEFRRQDYSNYGYTF. DNA for the CDR3: TGTGCCAGCAGTGAGTTTCGCCGGCAGGACTATTCTAACTATGGCTACACCTTC.

This chain links TRBV7-2 with TRBJ1-2, with 8 bases fitting TRBD1. There are 12 residues in the CDR3. The ends lost 5 bases at V and 8 bases at J; junction bases unmatched: 4. CDR1 is SGHTA, CDR2 FQGNSA, per germline. The DNA for the CDR3 is TGTGCCAGCAGCGGACAGGGCGAGGGCTACACCTTC. It specifies CASSGQGEGYTF.